The clone carrying this TCR beta chain was counted many times. This record belongs to a study of tumor-infiltrating lymphocytes in primary liver carcinoma. For blood RNA, unsorted whole blood served as the source, and germline DNA was extracted too. The investigators made TCR beta cDNA from about 510 ng total RNA, using a constant-region primer. Amplification in three nested multiplex PCR rounds with slightly modified ARM-PCR gave rise to TCR beta libraries. TRBV1-TRBV30 forward primers and a C-beta reverse primer were used in the first two PCR rounds, which each ran for around 10 cycles. TCRdb processed the multiplex PCR reads anew with MiXCR; each CDR3 protein has one entry. Among 300,000 to 350,000 distinct CDR3 sequences listed, 65% were seen once. From germline, CDR1 is MNHEY and CDR2 SVGAGI. The CDR3 sequence is 17 residues long. With V trimmed by 4 bases and J by 0 bases, 8 bases remained unmatched.

Sequencing was performed on peripheral blood. The genes are TRBV6-5 and TRBJ2-1, with 8 bases identical to TRBD2. The clonotype originates from a man aged 40-55 years with primary liver carcinoma and hepatitis B virus infection. CDR3 sequence (DNA): TGTGCCAGCAGTTCGAGACTAGCGACGAGCTCCTACAATGAGCAGTTCTTC. Translating gives CASSSRLATSSYNEQFF.